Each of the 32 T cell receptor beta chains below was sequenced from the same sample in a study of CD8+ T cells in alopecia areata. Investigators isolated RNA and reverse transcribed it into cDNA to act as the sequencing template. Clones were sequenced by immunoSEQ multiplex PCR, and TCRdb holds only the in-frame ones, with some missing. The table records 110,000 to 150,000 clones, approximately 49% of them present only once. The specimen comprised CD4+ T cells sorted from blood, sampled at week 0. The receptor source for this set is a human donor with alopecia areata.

CDR3 region: CSVERARGETQYF. CDR3 coding DNA: TGCAGCGTTGAAAGGGCGAGGGGGGAGACCCAGTACTTC. The chain carries TRBV29-1 and TRBJ2-5; a weak D match, TRBD1 (6 bases). Trimming took off 2 bases at V and 5 bases at J, with 12 bases between the two ends. Germline V gene lookup returns CDR1 SQVTM and CDR2 ANQGSEA. The CDR3 is 13 residues long.

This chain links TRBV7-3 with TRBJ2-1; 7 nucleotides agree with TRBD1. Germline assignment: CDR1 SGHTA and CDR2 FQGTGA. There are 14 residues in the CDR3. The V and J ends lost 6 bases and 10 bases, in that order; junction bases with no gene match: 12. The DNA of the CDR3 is TGTGCCAGCAGTCCCGGGACAGATTACAGGGAGCAGTTCTTC. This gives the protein CASSPGTDYREQFF.

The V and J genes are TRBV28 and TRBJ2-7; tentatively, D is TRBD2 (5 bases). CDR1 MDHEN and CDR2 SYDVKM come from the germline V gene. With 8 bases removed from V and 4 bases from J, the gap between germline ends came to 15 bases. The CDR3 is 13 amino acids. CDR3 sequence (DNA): TGTGCCAGCGGCCTTCCTAGGGAGTACGAGCAGTACTTC. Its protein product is CASGLPREYEQYF.

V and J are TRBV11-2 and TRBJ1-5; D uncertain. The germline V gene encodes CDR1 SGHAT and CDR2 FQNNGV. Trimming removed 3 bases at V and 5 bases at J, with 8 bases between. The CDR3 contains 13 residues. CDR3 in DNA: TGTGCCAGCAGCTTTACTAGGGATCAGCCCCAGCATTTT. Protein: CASSFTRDQPQHF.

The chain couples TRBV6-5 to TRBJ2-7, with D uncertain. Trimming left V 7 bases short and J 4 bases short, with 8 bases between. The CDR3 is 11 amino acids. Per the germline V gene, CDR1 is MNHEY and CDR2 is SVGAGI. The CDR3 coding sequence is TGTGCCAGCACCGCCCGATACGAGCAGTACTTC. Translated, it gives CASTARYEQYF.

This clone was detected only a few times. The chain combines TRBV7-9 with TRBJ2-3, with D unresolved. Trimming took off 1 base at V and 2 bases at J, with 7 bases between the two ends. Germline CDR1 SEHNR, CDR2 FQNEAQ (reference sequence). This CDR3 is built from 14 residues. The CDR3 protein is CASSLDYPTDTQYF. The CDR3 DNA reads TGTGCCAGCAGCTTAGACTACCCCACAGATACGCAGTATTTT.

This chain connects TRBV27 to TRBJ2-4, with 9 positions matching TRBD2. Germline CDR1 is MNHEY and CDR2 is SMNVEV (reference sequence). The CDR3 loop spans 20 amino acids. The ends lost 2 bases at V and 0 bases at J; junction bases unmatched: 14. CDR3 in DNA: TGTGCCAGCAGTTTACGCCTACCTAGCGGGACAGTTGTAGCCAAAAACATTCAGTACTTC. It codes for CASSLRLPSGTVVAKNIQYF.

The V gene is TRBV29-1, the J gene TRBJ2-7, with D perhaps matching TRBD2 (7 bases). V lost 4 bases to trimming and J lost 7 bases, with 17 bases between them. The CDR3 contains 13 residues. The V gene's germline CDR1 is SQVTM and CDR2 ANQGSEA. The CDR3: CSVAGGLTGEQYF. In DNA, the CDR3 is TGCAGCGTTGCGGGGGGCCTTACAGGAGAGCAGTACTTC.

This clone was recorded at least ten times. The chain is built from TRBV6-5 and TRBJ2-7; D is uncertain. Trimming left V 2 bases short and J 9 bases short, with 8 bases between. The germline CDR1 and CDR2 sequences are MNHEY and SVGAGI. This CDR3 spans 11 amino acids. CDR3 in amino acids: CASSYGVGQYF. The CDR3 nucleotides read TGTGCCAGCAGTTACGGGGTCGGGCAGTACTTC.

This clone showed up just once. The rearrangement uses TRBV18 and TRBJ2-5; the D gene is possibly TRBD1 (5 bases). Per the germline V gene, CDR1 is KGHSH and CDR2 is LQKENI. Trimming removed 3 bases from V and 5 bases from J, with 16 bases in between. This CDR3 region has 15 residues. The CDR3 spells CASSPRTQTAETQYF. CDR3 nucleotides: TGTGCCAGCTCACCGAGGACCCAGACAGCCGAGACCCAGTACTTC.

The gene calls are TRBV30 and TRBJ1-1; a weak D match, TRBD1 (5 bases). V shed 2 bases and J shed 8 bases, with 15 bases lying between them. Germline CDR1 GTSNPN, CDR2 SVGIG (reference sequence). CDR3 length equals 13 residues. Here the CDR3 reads CAWSRRDYREAFF. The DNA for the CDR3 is TGTGCCTGGAGTAGGAGGGACTACCGAGAAGCTTTCTTT.

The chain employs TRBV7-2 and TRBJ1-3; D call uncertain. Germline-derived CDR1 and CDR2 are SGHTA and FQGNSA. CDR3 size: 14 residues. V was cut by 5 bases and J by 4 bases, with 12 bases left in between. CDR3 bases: TGTGCCAGCAGCCCTACTCGCGGCGGAAACACCATATATTTT. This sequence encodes CASSPTRGGNTIYF.

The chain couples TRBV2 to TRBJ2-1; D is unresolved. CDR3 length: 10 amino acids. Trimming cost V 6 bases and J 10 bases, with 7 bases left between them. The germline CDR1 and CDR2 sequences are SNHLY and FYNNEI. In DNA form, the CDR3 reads TGTGCCAGCAGAATAAGGGAGCAGTTCTTC. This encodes CASRIREQFF.

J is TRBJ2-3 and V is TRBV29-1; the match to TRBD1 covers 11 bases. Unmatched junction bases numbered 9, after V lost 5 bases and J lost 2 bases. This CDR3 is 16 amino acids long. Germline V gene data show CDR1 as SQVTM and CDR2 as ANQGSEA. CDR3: CSVPGDRGGITDTQYF. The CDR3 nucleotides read TGCAGCGTTCCAGGGGACAGGGGGGGCATCACAGATACGCAGTATTTT.

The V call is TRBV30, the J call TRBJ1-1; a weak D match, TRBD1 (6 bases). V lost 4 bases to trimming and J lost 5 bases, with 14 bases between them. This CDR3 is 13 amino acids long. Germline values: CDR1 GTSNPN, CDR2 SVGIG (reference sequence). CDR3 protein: CAWTRGWRTEAFF. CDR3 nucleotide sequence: TGTGCCTGGACCAGGGGCTGGAGAACTGAAGCTTTCTTT.

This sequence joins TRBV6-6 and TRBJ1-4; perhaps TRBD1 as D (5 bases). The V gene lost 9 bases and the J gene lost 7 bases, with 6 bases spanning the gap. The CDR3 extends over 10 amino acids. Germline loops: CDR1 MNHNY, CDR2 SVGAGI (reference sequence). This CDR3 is CASGTEKLFF. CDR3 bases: TGTGCCAGTGGGACTGAAAAACTGTTTTTT.

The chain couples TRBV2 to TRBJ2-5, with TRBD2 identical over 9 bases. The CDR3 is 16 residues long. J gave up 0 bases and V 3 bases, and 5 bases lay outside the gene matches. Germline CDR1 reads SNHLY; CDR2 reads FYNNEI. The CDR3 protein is CASSDLSGGYQETQYF. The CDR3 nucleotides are TGTGCCAGCAGTGACCTGAGCGGGGGGTACCAAGAGACCCAGTACTTC.

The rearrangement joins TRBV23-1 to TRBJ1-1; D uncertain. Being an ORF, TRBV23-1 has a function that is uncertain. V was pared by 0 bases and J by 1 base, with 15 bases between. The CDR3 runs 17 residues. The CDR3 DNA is TGCGCCAGCAGTCAATCTAGGCCCGCGGCGGGGAACACTGAAGCTTTCTTT. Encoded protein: CASSQSRPAAGNTEAFF.

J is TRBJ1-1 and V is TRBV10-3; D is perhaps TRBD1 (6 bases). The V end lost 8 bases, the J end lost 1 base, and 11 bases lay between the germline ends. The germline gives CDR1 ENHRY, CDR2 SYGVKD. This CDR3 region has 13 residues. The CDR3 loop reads CAIRRTENTEAFF. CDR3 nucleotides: TGTGCCATCCGGAGGACAGAGAACACTGAAGCTTTCTTT.

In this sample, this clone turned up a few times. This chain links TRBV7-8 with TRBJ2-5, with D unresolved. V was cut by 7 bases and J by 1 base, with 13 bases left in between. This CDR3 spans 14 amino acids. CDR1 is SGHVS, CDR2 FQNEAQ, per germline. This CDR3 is CASTYPQSQETQYF. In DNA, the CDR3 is TGTGCCAGCACCTACCCTCAGTCCCAAGAGACCCAGTACTTC.

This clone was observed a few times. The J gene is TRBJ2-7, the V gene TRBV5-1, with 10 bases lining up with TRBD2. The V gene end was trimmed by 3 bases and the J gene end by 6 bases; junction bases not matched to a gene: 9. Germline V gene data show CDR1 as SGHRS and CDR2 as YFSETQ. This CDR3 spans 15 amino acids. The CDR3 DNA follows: TGCGCCAGCAGCTCCGCTAGCGGGAGTAATTCCGAGCAGTACTTC. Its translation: CASSSASGSNSEQYF. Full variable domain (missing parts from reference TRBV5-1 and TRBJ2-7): KAGVTQTPRYLIKTRGQQVTLSCSPISGHRSVSWYQQTPGQGLQFLFEYFSETQRNKGNFPGRFSGRQFSNSRSEMNVSTLELGDSALYLCASSSASGSNSEQYFGPGTRLTVT.

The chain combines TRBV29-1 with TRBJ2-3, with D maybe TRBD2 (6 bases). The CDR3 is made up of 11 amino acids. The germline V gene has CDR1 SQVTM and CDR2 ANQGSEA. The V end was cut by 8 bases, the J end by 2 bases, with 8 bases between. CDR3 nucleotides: TGCAGCTTAGCGGTCACAGATACGCAGTATTTT. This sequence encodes CSLAVTDTQYF.

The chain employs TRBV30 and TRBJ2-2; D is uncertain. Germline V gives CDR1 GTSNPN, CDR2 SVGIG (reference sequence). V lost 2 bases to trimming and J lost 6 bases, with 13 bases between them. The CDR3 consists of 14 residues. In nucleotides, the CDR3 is TGTGCCTGGAGTAATCGAAGACTGGCCGGGGAGCTGTTTTTT. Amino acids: CAWSNRRLAGELFF.

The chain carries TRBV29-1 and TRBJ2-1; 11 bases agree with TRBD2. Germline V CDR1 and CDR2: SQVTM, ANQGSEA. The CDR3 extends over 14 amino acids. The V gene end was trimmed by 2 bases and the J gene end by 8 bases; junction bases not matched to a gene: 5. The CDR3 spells CSVELAGGIDEQFF. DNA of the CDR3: TGCAGCGTTGAACTAGCGGGAGGCATTGATGAGCAGTTCTTC.

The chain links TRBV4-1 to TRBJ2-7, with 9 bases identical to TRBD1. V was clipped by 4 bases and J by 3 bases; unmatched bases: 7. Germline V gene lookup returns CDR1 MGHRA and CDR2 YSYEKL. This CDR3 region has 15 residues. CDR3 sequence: CASSPRTGQGYEQYF. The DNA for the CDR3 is TGCGCCAGCAGCCCAAGAACGGGACAGGGCTACGAGCAGTACTTC.

CDR3 residues: CASSERRLYSGRTDTQYF. In nucleotides, the CDR3 is TGTGCCAGCAGTGAGCGGAGACTTTATAGCGGGAGAACAGATACGCAGTATTTT. The chain uses TRBV6-1 and TRBJ2-3; 9 bases are shared with TRBD2. The CDR3 runs to 18 residues. V dropped 3 bases and J dropped 3; count of bases not matched to a gene: 13. Germline V gene lookup returns CDR1 MNHNS and CDR2 SASEGT.

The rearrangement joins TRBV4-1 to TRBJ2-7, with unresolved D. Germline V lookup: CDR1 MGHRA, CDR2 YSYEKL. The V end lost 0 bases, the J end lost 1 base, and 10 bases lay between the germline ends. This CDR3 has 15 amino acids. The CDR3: CASSQDPVGSYEQYF. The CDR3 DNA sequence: TGCGCCAGCAGCCAAGATCCTGTGGGATCCTACGAGCAGTACTTC.

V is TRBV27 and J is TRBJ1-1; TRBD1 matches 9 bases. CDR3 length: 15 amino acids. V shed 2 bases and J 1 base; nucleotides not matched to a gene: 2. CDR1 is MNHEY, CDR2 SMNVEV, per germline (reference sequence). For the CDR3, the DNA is TGTGCCAGCAGTTTAGGGACAGGGCGGAACACTGAAGCTTTCTTT. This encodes CASSLGTGRNTEAFF.

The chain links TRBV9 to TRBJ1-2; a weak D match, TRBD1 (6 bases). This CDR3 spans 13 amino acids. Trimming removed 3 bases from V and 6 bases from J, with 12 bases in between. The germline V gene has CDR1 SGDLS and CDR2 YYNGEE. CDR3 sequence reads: CASSGNPGDGYTF. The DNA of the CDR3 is TGTGCCAGCAGCGGAAACCCAGGGGATGGCTACACCTTC. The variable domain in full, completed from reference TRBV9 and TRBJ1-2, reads DSGVTQTPKHLITATGQRVTLRCSPRSGDLSVYWYQQSLDQGLQFLIQYYNGEERAKGNILERFSAQQFPDLHSELNLSSLELGDSALYFCASSGNPGDGYTFGSGTRLTVV.

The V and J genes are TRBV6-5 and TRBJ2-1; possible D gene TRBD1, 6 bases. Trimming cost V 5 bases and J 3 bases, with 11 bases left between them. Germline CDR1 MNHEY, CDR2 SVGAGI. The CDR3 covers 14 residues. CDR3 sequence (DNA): TGTGCCAGCAGTCCCCGGGACAACTACAATGAGCAGTTCTTC. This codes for CASSPRDNYNEQFF.

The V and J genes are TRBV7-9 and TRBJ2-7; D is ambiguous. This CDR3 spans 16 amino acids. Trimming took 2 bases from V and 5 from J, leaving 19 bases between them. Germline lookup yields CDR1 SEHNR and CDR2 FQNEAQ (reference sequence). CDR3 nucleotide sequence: TGTGCCAGCAGCTTACCCCCGGGCCCCAAACCCCACGAGCAGTACTTC. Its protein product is CASSLPPGPKPHEQYF.

The CDR3 sequence is CASSNQGAGELFF. For the CDR3, the DNA is TGTGCCAGCAGCAACCAGGGTGCCGGGGAGCTGTTTTTT. The chain combines TRBV14 with TRBJ2-2, with D possibly TRBD1 on 5 matching bases. CDR3 length equals 13 residues. The germline CDR1 and CDR2 sequences are SGHDN and FVKESK. V lost 5 bases and J 6 bases, leaving 10 bases between the germline ends.